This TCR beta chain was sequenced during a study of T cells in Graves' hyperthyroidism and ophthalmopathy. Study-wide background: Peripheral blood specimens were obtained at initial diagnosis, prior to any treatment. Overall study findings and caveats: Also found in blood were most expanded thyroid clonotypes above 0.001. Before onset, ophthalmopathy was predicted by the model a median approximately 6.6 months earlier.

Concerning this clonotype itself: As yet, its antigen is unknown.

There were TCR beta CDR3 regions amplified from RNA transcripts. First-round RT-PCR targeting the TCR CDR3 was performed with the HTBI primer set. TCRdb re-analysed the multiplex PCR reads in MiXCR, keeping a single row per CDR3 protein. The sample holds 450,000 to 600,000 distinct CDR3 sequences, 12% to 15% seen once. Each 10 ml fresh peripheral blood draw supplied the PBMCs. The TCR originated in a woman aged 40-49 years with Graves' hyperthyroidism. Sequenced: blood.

The CDR3 DNA reads as TGCAGTGCTAGAGATCCGACAGGAGCCAACTATGGCTACACCTTC. Translation: CSARDPTGANYGYTF. V gene TRBV20-1 combines with J gene TRBJ1-2, with a possible D match to TRBD1 (6 bases). The CDR3 is made up of 15 amino acids. The V end was cut by 0 bases, the J end by 2 bases, with 13 bases between. Germline loops: CDR1 DFQATT, CDR2 SNEGSKA (reference sequence).